This T cell receptor beta chain stems from a study of blood T cell repertoires in COVID-19. For the study at large: The origin of the acute and convalescent COVID-19 samples was the United States, Italy and Spain.

Data came from immunoSEQ multiplex PCR; TCRdb stores just in-frame clones and leaves some out. The table lists 150,000 to 250,000 clones, roughly 80% of them singletons. This CDR3 has 13 residues. Losses at the gene ends were 7 bases for V and 1 base for J; bases not matched to a gene: 3. The germline V gene has CDR1 MNHEY and CDR2 SMNVEV (reference sequence). V and J are TRBV27 and TRBJ1-1; TRBD1 agrees at 7 bases. The source of this sequence is a woman between 35 and 50 years old with COVID-19, enrolled during active disease. Specimen: peripheral blood. The CDR3 bases are TGTGCCAGCATAGACAGGGCGAACACTGAAGCTTTCTTT. Residues: CASIDRANTEAFF.